The clone carrying this T cell receptor (beta chain) was seen repeatedly, ten times or more. The sample comes from a study of human T cells and chemical hapten exposure. The CDR3 sequence is 13 residues long. Trimming took off 3 bases at V and 4 bases at J, with 12 bases between the two ends. The germline V gene has CDR1 SQVTM and CDR2 ANQGSEA. Time point meaning: patch test 2, 6 weeks after DPC sensitization. Specified treatment: therapeutic diphenylcyclopropenone sensitization with weekly scalp DPC. TCRdb re-called the RACE reads through MiXCR, storing one row per CDR3 protein. Of hundreds of thousands of distinct CDR3 sequences listed, about 6.9% are singletons.

The chain combines TRBV29-1 with TRBJ1-1; D might be TRBD1 (6 bases). This clonotype originated in a woman aged 18-35 years with alopecia areata. Some clones in this sample may be carry-over from other donors' samples. The sequences come from whole blood, collected in connection with sensitization to the hapten diphenylcyclopropenone (DPC). The CDR3 loop reads CSVEGGASTEAFF. CDR3 nucleotide sequence: TGCAGCGTTGAGGGGGGGGCCAGCACTGAAGCTTTCTTT.